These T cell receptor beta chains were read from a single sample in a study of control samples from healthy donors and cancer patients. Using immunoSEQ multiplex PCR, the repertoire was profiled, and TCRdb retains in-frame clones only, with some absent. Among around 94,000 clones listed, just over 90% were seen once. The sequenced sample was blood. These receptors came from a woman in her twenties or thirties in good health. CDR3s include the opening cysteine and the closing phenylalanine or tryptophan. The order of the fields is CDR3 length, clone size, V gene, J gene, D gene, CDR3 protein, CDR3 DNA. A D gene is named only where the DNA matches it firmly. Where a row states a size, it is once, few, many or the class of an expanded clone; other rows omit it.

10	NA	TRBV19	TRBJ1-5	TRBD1	CATRDRVQHF	TGTGCCACCCGTGACAGGGTCCAGCATTTT
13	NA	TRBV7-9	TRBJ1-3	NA	CASSLGTGNTIYF	TGTGCCAGCAGCTTGGGGACTGGAAACACCATATATTTT
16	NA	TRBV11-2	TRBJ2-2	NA	CASSQVAGRSTGELFF	TGTGCCAGCAGCCAGGTCGCGGGTCGAAGCACCGGGGAGCTGTTTTTT
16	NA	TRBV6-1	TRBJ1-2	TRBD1	CASSEWDRVRNYGYTF	TGTGCCAGCAGTGAATGGGACAGGGTGAGGAACTATGGCTACACCTTC
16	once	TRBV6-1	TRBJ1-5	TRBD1	CASSGQGGLYNQPQHF	TGTGCCAGCAGTGGACAGGGCGGACTCTATAATCAGCCCCAGCATTTT
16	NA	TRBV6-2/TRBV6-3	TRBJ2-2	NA	CASSYSAGARRGELFF	TGTGCCAGCAGTTACTCGGCAGGGGCGCGGCGCGGGGAGCTGTTTTTT
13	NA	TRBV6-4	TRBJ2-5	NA	CASSEGPRGTQYF	TGTGCCAGCAGTGAAGGCCCGAGGGGGACCCAGTACTTC
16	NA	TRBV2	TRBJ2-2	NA	CASRARRSTNTGELFF	TGTGCCAGCAGAGCCCGGCGGAGCACGAACACCGGGGAGCTGTTTTTT
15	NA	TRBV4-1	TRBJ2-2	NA	CASSRRQGGTGELFF	TGCGCCAGCAGCCGTAGACAGGGAGGCACCGGGGAGCTGTTTTTT
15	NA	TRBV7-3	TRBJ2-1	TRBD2	CASSRLAGGHNEQFF	TGTGCCAGCAGCCGACTAGCGGGGGGCCACAATGAGCAGTTCTTC
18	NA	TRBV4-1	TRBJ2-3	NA	CASSQGGLQTTSTDTQYF	TGCGCCAGCAGCCAAGGCGGACTCCAGACGACTAGCACAGATACGCAGTATTTT
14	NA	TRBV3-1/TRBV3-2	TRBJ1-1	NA	CASSQEFENTEAFF	TGTGCCAGCAGCCAAGAGTTCGAGAACACTGAAGCTTTCTTT
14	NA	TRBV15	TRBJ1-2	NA	CATSRDRGTLGYTF	TGTGCCACCAGCAGAGATCGGGGTACCCTGGGCTACACCTTC
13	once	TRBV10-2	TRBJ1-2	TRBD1	CASSDRQGGGYTF	TGCGCCAGCAGTGATAGACAGGGAGGGGGCTACACCTTC
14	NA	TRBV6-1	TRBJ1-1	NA	CASSEQGKNTEAFF	TGTGCCAGCAGTGAACAGGGGAAGAACACTGAAGCTTTCTTT
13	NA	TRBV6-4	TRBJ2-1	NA	CASSVSSNDEQFF	TGTGCCAGCAGTGTTTCAAGTAACGATGAGCAGTTCTTC
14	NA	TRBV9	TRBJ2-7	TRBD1	CASSVTNRGSEQYF	TGTGCCAGCAGCGTAACAAACAGGGGGAGCGAGCAGTACTTC
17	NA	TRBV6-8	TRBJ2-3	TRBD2	CASSFTPGTKSTDTQYF	TGTGCCAGCAGTTTCACCCCCGGGACTAAAAGCACAGATACGCAGTATTTT
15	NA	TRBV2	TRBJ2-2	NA	CASSETQPAAAKLFF	TGTGCCAGCAGTGAAACCCAACCGGCAGCCGCTAAGCTGTTTTTT
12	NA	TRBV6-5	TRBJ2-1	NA	CASSYAFDEQFF	TGTGCCAGCAGTTACGCCTTCGATGAGCAGTTCTTC
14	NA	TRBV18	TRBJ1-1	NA	CASSPTGENTEAFF	TGTGCCAGCTCACCCACAGGTGAGAACACTGAAGCTTTCTTT
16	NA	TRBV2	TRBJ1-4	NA	CASNLVGTTTNEKLFF	TGTGCCAGCAACTTAGTGGGGACAACAACTAATGAAAAACTGTTTTTT
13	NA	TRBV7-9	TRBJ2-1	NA	CASSLTGYNEQFF	TGTGCCAGCAGCTTAACGGGGTACAATGAGCAGTTCTTC
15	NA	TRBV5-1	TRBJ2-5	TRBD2	CASSFGLGRGETQYF	TGCGCCAGCAGCTTCGGACTAGGGAGAGGAGAGACCCAGTACTTC
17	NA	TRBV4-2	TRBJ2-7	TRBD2	CASSLYHLAGGSYEQYF	TGTGCCAGCAGCCTCTACCATCTAGCGGGGGGGTCCTACGAGCAGTACTTC
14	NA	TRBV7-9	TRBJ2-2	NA	CASSLVHGHGELFF	TGTGCCAGCAGCTTAGTACACGGGCACGGGGAGCTGTTTTTT
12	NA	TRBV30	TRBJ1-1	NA	CAWSVRAGEAFF	TGTGCCTGGAGTGTACGTGCGGGGGAAGCTTTCTTT
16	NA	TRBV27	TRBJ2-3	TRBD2	CASSRRLAGGTDTQYF	TGTGCCAGCAGTCGGCGACTAGCGGGGGGCACAGATACGCAGTATTTT
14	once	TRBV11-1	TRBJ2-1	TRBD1	CASSEQGAYNEQFF	TGTGCCAGCAGTGAACAGGGGGCCTACAATGAGCAGTTCTTC
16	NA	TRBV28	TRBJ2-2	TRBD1	CASSLGTGGGTGELFF	TGTGCCAGCAGTTTAGGGACAGGGGGCGGGACCGGGGAGCTGTTTTTT
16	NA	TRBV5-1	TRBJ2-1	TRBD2	CASSLEPSGSYNEQFF	TGCGCCAGCAGCTTGGAACCTAGCGGCTCCTACAATGAGCAGTTCTTC